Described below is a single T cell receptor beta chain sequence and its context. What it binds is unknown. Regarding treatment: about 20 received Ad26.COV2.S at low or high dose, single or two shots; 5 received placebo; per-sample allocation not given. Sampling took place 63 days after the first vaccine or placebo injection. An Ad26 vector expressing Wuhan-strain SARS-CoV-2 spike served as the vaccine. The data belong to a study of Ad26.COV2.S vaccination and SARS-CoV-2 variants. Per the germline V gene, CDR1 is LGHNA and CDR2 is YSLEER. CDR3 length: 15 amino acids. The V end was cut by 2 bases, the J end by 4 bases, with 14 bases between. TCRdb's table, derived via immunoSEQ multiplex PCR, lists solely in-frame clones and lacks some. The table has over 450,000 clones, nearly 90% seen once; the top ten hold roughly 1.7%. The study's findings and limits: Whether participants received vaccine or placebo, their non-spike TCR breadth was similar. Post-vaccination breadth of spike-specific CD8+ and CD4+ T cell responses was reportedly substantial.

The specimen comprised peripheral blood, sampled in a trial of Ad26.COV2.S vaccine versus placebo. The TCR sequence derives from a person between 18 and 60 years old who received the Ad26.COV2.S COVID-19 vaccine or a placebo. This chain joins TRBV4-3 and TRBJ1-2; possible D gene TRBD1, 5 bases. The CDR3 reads CASSQLGQGGYGYTF. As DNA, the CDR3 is TGCGCCAGCAGCCAATTGGGGCAGGGAGGCTATGGCTACACCTTC.